A selection of T cell receptor beta chains follows, all from one sample in a study of esophageal squamous cell carcinoma under preoperative chemotherapy. A single record per CDR3 protein comes from TCRdb applying MiXCR to the PCR reads. Found here are roughly 9,300 distinct CDR3 sequences, about 52% of them singletons; the top ten hold about 14%. This material was obtained from a patient given preoperative chemotherapy. These receptor sequences come from a human donor with esophageal squamous cell carcinoma. The donor label of this sample is uncertain. The CDR3 runs from the conserved cysteine through the conserved F or W. The D gene is left open where the match is weak. Size is omitted from some rows. Given values are once, few, many or a class for expanded clones.

v_gene	d_gene	abundance	j_gene	CDR3aa	CDR3nt
TRBV18	.	few	TRBJ2-3	CASSPPRGASTDTQYF	TGTGCCAGCTCACCACCGAGGGGGGCTAGCACAGATACGCAGTATTTT
TRBV4-1	.	.	TRBJ1-1	CTSSLLGGTEAFF	TGCACCAGCAGCCTCCTTGGCGGGACTGAAGCTTTCTTT
TRBV6-1	.	.	TRBJ2-3	CASSEFWGSYTDTQYF	TGTGCCAGCAGTGAATTTTGGGGAAGCTACACAGATACGCAGTATTTT
TRBV5-4	TRBD2	medium-sized	TRBJ2-7	CASSFTSGGYSYEQYF	TGTGCCAGCAGCTTTACTAGCGGGGGGTACTCCTACGAGCAGTACTTC
TRBV6-1	TRBD1	.	TRBJ2-3	CAGGFGGQVTDTQYF	TGTGCCGGGGGTTTCGGGGGACAGGTCACAGATACGCAGTATTTT
TRBV27	TRBD1	.	TRBJ2-1	CASSPPPGQPYNEQFF	TGTGCCAGCAGCCCACCCCCGGGACAGCCCTACAATGAGCAGTTCTTC
TRBV12-5	TRBD2	large	TRBJ2-5	CASGLNSGRETQYF	TGTGCTAGTGGTTTGAATAGCGGGAGGGAGACCCAGTACTTC
TRBV6-1	.	.	TRBJ2-1	CASSERGRAGQLFPPEQFF	TGTGCCAGCAGTGAAAGGGGACGAGCGGGACAGTTATTCCCCCCTGAGCAGTTCTTC
TRBV12-3/TRBV12-4	.	.	TRBJ2-1	CASSFGLVAGTNEQFF	TGTGCCAGCAGTTTTGGGTTGGTCGCCGGCACAAATGAGCAGTTCTTT
TRBV5-8	TRBD1	few	TRBJ2-2	CASSKRQGATGELFF	TGTGCCAGCAGCAAAAGACAGGGCGCCACCGGGGAGCTGTTTTTT
TRBV7-8	TRBD2	.	TRBJ2-1	CVSSLSGKYNEQFF	TGTGTCAGCAGCTTAAGCGGGAAGTACAATGAGCAGTTCTTC
TRBV6-1	TRBD1	.	TRBJ1-4	CASSKGQGDNEKLFF	TGTGCCAGCAGTAAAGGACAGGGGGACAATGAAAAACTGTTTTTT
TRBV6-8	.	.	TRBJ2-7	CAGAEGRETQYF	TGTGCCGGGGCGGAGGGGAGAGAGACGCAGTACTTC
TRBV6-1	.	once	TRBJ2-3	CASGGGGGGDADTQYF	TGTGCCAGCGGGGGTGGAGGGGGGGGGGATGCAGATACGCAGTATTTT
TRBV7-2	.	medium-sized	TRBJ2-3	CASSLAPWRRADTQYF	TGTGCCAGCAGCTTAGCGCCATGGAGGAGGGCAGATACGCAGTATTTT
TRBV10-1	.	few	TRBJ2-1	CASSGGTSTSNEQFF	TGCGCCAGCAGTGGGGGGACCAGCACCTCCAATGAGCAGTTCTTC
TRBV30	.	.	TRBJ2-7	CACIKTVGDEQYF	TGTGCCTGCATAAAGACGGTCGGGGATGAGCAGTACTTC
TRBV6-1	TRBD2	.	TRBJ2-2	CASSDWSSGKNTGELFF	TGTGCCAGCAGTGATTGGTCTAGCGGGAAGAACACCGGGGAGCTGTTTTTT
TRBV6-5	TRBD2	few	TRBJ2-3	CASSLAGTSTDTQYF	TGTGCCAGCAGTTTAGCGGGTACTAGCACAGATACGCAGTATTTT
TRBV11-2	.	.	TRBJ1-1	CASMGWGSTEAFF	TGTGCCAGCATGGGATGGGGCAGCACTGAAGCTTTCTTT
TRBV6-5	.	few	TRBJ2-1	CASSNRISYNEQFF	TGTGCCAGCAGTAACCGAATATCCTACAATGAGCAGTTCTTC
TRBV7-2	.	.	TRBJ2-1	CASSSYRESPSYEQFF	TGTGCCAGCAGCAGCTATCGGGAGAGCCCCTCCTACGAGCAGTTCTTC
TRBV7-6	TRBD2	.	TRBJ2-3	CASSPGLADTDTQYF	TGTGCCAGCAGCCCGGGACTAGCGGACACAGATACGCAGTATTTT
TRBV4-1	TRBD2	many	TRBJ2-1	CASSQEGGPGLAFQETQFF	TGCGCCAGCAGCCAAGAGGGGGGCCCGGGACTAGCGTTTCAAGAGACCCAGTTCTTC
TRBV6-1	.	few	TRBJ2-1	CASSEDSEASLAKNIQFF	TGTGCCAGCAGTGAAGACTCGGAAGCCTCCTTAGCCAAAAACATTCAGTTCTTC
TRBV6-1	.	.	TRBJ2-4	CARGQRDTNTQYF	TGTGCCAGGGGGCAAAGGGACACAAACACGCAGTATTTC
TRBV6-1	.	.	TRBJ2-7	CPGSWRGAKNTQYF	TGTCCCGGCTCGTGGAGGGGCGCCAAAAACACGCAGTACTTC
TRBV4-1	TRBD2	many	TRBJ2-1	CASSQVAGYETQFF	TGCGCCAGCAGCCAAGTAGCGGGGTACGAGACCCAGTTCTTC
TRBV6-1	TRBD2	medium-sized	TRBJ2-1	CASSEAGGHYEQFF	TGTGCCAGCAGTGAGGCGGGAGGGCACTACGAGCAGTTCTTC
TRBV12-3/TRBV12-4	TRBD2	few	TRBJ2-1	CASSLGTSGSRYNEQFF	TGTGCCAGCAGTTTGGGGACTAGCGGGAGTAGGTACAATGAGCAGTTCTTC
TRBV6-1	TRBD2	once	TRBJ2-3	CASRTSGSIDTQYF	TGTGCCAGCCGGACTAGCGGGAGCATAGATACGCAGTATTTT
TRBV6-1	.	.	TRBJ2-7	CASSEERGGTTDTQYF	TGTGCCAGCAGCGAAGAGAGGGGGGGGACCACAGATACGCAGTACTTC
TRBV6-1	TRBD2	.	TRBJ2-3	CARGRGGKNTQYF	TGTGCCAGGGGGAGGGGAGGGAAAAATACGCAGTACTTT
TRBV12-3/TRBV12-4	.	many	TRBJ2-5	CASSTSTYRDQETQFF	.
TRBV6-1	.	.	TRBJ2-1	CASTVDGHNEQFF	TGTGCCAGCACTGTGGACGGACACAATGAGCAGTTCTTC
TRBV6-1	TRBD2	.	TRBJ2-2	CASSEAGGGFNTGELFF	TGTGCCAGCAGTGAAGCGGGCGGGGGGTTTAACACCGGGGAGCTGTTTTTT
TRBV12-3/TRBV12-4	.	many	TRBJ2-5	CASRENTKETQYF	TGTGCCAGCAGAGAGAACACCAAAGAGACCCAGTACTTC
TRBV6-5	.	.	TRBJ2-1	CASSYSSRNNEQFF	TGTGCCAGCAGTTACTCATCACGAAACAATGAGCAGTTCTTC
TRBV12-3/TRBV12-4	.	many	TRBJ2-1	CASSPYAVGLRAYNEQFF	TGTGCCAGCAGTCCCTATGCCGTGGGACTCCGGGCCTACAATGAGCAGTTCTTC
TRBV6-5	.	medium-sized	TRBJ2-1	CASSLGRGEQFF	TGTGCCAGCAGTTTGGGACGCGGAGAGCAGTTCTTC
TRBV6-5	.	.	TRBJ2-5	CAGSGGSDQETQYF	TGTGCGGGGTCCGGGGGAAGTGACCAAGAGACGCAGTACTTC
TRBV10-2	.	.	TRBJ2-4	CAGGGGKNTQYF	TGCGCGGGGGGCGGAGGGAAAAACACGCAGTACTTC
TRBV20-1	.	many	TRBJ2-5	CSASLGASQETQYF	TGCAGTGCTAGTTTGGGGGCGTCCCAAGAGACCCAGTACTTC
TRBV7-9	.	many	TRBJ2-7	CASSLGKDSEQYF	TGTGCCAGCAGCTTAGGCAAGGACAGCGAGCAGTACTTC
TRBV6-5	TRBD2	.	TRBJ2-2	CASSYAGRGVVPGEQFF	TGTGCCAGCAGTTACGCGGGGAGGGGTGTTGTCCCCGGGGAGCAGTTTTTT
TRBV6-1	.	.	TRBJ1-1	CASSEGGTEAFF	TGTGCCAGCAGTGAAGGGGGGACTGAAGCTTTCTTT
TRBV6-5	.	.	TRBJ2-3	CASSYQWDPLGVTDTQYF	TGTGCCAGCAGTTACCAATGGGACCCCCTGGGGGTCACAGATACGCAGTATTTT
TRBV20-1	.	.	TRBJ2-1	CSARDKRLFPLYEQFF	TGCAGTGCTAGAGACAAGAGACTATTCCCTCTCTACGAGCAGTTCTTC
TRBV7-2	.	.	TRBJ2-5	CASTGPGGRGAETQYF	TGTGCCAGCACGGGGCCCGGGGGGCGCGGAGCAGAGACCCAGTATTTC
TRBV7-8	TRBD2	many	TRBJ2-7	CASSLVQREVEQYF	TGTGCCAGCAGCTTAGTTCAGCGGGAGGTTGAGCAGTACTTC